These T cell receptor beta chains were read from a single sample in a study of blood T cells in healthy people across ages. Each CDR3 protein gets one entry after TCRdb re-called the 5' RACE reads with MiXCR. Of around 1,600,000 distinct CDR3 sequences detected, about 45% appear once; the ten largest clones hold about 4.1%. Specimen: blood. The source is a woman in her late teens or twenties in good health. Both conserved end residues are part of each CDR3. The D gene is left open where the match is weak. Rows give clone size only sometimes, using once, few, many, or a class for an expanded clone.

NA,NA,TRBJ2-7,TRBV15,CATSRPRLRSEQYF,TGTGCCACCAGCAGGCCTCGCTTGAGGAGTGAGCAGTACTTC
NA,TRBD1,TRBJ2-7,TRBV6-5,CASTRGQGISYEQYF,TGTGCCAGCACCAGAGGACAGGGGATCTCCTACGAGCAGTACTTC
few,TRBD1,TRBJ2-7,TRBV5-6,CASSLGGTVYYEQYF,TGTGCCAGCAGCTTGGGAGGGACAGTTTACTACGAGCAGTACTTC
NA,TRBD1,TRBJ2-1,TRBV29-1,CSVESRDRGETQFF,TGCAGCGTTGAATCCCGGGACAGGGGAGAGACCCAGTTCTTC
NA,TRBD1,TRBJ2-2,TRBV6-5,CASSYSYGPDRANTGELFF,TGTGCCAGCAGTTACTCGTACGGCCCTGACAGGGCGAACACCGGGGAGCTGTTTTTT
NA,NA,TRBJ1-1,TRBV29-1,CSVGPPNTEAFF,TGCAGCGTTGGACCGCCGAACACTGAAGCTTTCTTT
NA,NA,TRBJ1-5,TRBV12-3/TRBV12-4,CASSSAPSTEANQPQHF,TGTGCCAGCAGTTCCGCCCCCTCGACCGAAGCCAATCAGCCCCAGCATTTT
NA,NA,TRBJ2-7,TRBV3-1,CASRGTDRHYEQYF,TGTGCCAGCAGAGGTACAGACAGACACTACGAGCAGTACTTC
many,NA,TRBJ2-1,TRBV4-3,CASSQGRLINEQFF,TGCGCCAGCAGCCAAGGAAGGCTGATCAATGAGCAGTTCTTC
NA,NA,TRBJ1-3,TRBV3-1,CASSQDQGLPLGNTIYF,TGTGCCAGCAGCCAAGATCAGGGCCTTCCTCTGGGAAACACCATATATTTT
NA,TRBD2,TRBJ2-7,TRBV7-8,CASSSQRESPHEQYF,TGTGCCAGCAGCTCCCAGCGGGAGAGTCCCCACGAGCAGTACTTC
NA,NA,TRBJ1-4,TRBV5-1,CASSRASTDEKLFF,TGCGCCAGCAGCCGGGCCTCCACGGATGAAAAACTGTTTTTT
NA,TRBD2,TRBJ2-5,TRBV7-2,CASSLAGGTSVKETQYF,TGTGCCAGCAGCTTAGCGGGTGGGACTAGCGTGAAAGAGACCCAGTACTTC
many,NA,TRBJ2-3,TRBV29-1,CSVEVPLNTDTQYF,TGCAGCGTTGAGGTCCCTCTGAACACAGATACGCAGTATTTT
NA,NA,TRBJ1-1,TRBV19,CASTSTGVTEAFF,TGTGCCAGTACCTCGACGGGGGTCACTGAAGCTTTCTTT
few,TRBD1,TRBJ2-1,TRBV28,CASSFGGQDYNEQFF,TGTGCCAGCAGTTTCGGGGGACAGGATTACAATGAGCAGTTCTTC